The clone carrying this T cell receptor beta chain was seen ten or more times. Germline V gene data show CDR1 as SGHTA and CDR2 as FQGNSA. This CDR3 has 13 amino acids. With V trimmed by 1 base and J by 9 bases, 3 bases remained unmatched. This specimen belongs to a study of human T cells and chemical hapten exposure. Time point here: pre-sensitization, week 0. Treatment in this sample: therapeutic diphenylcyclopropenone sensitization with weekly scalp DPC. TCRdb fed the RACE reads into MiXCR, producing one record per CDR3 protein. The data hold around 350,000 distinct CDR3 sequences, with roughly 6% observed a single time.

This specimen was whole blood, taken in connection with sensitization to the hapten diphenylcyclopropenone (DPC). The clonotype was recovered from a woman younger than 35 with alopecia areata. Some clones in this sample may be carry-over from other donors' samples. This sequence joins TRBV7-2 and TRBJ2-3; 8 bases line up with TRBD2. CDR3 protein: CASSLGGLVTQYF. DNA of the CDR3: TGTGCCAGCAGCTTAGGGGGACTAGTCACGCAGTATTTT.